The TCR beta chain under discussion was sequenced for a study of cytomegalovirus exposure and HLA in healthy donors. With V trimmed by 3 bases and J by 4 bases, 7 bases remained unmatched. Germline CDR1 and CDR2: LGHNA and YSLEER. The length of the CDR3 is 16 residues. This clone was counted a single time. The PCR was carried out with 60 Vbeta primers and 13 Jbeta primers. Generated by immunoSEQ multiplex PCR, the TCRdb table keeps only in-frame clones and is missing some. The table records about 200,000 clones, 83% of them present only once. The clonotype comes from a man aged 35 to 55 in good health and CMV-seropositive. The chain has TRBV4-3 and TRBJ2-7; 12 bases line up with TRBD1. The sample comprised PBMCs. CDR3 bases: TGCGCCAGCAGCCAGGCTACGGGACAGGGGGCTTACGAGCAGTACTTC. Translating gives CASSQATGQGAYEQYF.